This entry lists 8 T cell receptor beta chains sequenced from one sample in a study of T cell responses to AZD1222 COVID-19 vaccine. Measured with immunoSEQ multiplex PCR; TCRdb has only the in-frame clones, and not every one. Found here are 150,000 to 190,000 clones, over 90% of them singletons; the top ten hold roughly 1.6%. The sequenced sample was peripheral blood, obtained 28 days after the second AZD1222 dose. The receptors shown here come from an adult who received the AZD1222 COVID-19 vaccine.

The chain joins TRBV6-5 to TRBJ1-2; D uncertain. Trimming removed 0 bases at V and 7 bases at J, with 18 bases between. Germline V gives CDR1 MNHEY, CDR2 SVGAGI. The CDR3 covers 16 residues. Here the CDR3 reads CASSYSTSSTAFGYTF. The DNA of the CDR3 is TGTGCCAGCAGTTACTCGACTTCATCTACAGCTTTTGGCTACACCTTC.

V gene TRBV6-5 combines with J gene TRBJ1-2, with 7 bases that match TRBD1. This CDR3 comprises 14 residues. Germline CDR1 MNHEY, CDR2 SVGAGI. Unmatched junction bases numbered 10, after V lost 4 bases and J lost 8 bases. The CDR3: CASSLGNRGEGYTF. The CDR3 DNA is TGTGCCAGCAGTTTAGGGAACAGGGGCGAGGGCTACACCTTC.

CDR3 in amino acids: CASKAGTPYEQYF. DNA of the CDR3: TGTGCCAGCAAGGCAGGGACCCCCTACGAGCAGTACTTC. V is TRBV2 and J is TRBJ2-7, with D perhaps being TRBD1 or TRBD2 (5 bases each). The ends were cut back, 7 bases at V and 2 bases at J, with 12 bases in the middle. Germline values: CDR1 SNHLY, CDR2 FYNNEI. The CDR3 is 13 residues long.

The chain joins TRBV28 to TRBJ2-7; the D gene could be TRBD1 or TRBD2 (5 bases each). The CDR3 is made up of 19 amino acids. Germline values: CDR1 MDHEN, CDR2 SYDVKM. V lost 5 bases, J lost 0 bases, and 26 bases lay in between. CDR3 region: CASSPLFNAGTYSSYEQYF. The CDR3 DNA reads TGTGCCAGCAGTCCCCTTTTTAATGCCGGGACGTATAGCTCCTACGAGCAGTACTTC. Variable domain in full (rest from reference TRBV28 and TRBJ2-7): DVKVTQSSRYLVKRTGEKVFLECVQDMDHENMFWYRQDPGLGLRLIYFSYDVKMKEKGDIPEGYSVSREKKERFSLILESASTNQTSMYLCASSPLFNAGTYSSYEQYFGPGTRLTVT.

The chain recombines TRBV11-2 with TRBJ2-1; 8 bases line up with TRBD2. Germline trimming cut 2 bases from V and 4 bases from J; bases unmatched to any gene: 7. Germline V gene lookup returns CDR1 SGHAT and CDR2 FQNNGV. The CDR3 covers 16 residues. CDR3 region: CASSLYRGGRYNEQFF. CDR3 nucleotides: TGTGCCAGCAGCTTATATCGGGGGGGGAGGTACAATGAGCAGTTCTTC.

This clone has just one count. V is TRBV7-9 and J is TRBJ2-5; D is unclear. The CDR3 covers 10 residues. V was pared by 5 bases and J by 2 bases, with 0 bases between. Germline CDR1 reads SEHNR; CDR2 reads FQNEAQ (reference sequence). CDR3 DNA: TGTGCCAGCAGCCAAGAGACCCAGTACTTC. Translated: CASSQETQYF.

J is TRBJ2-1 and V is TRBV5-4; unclear D gene. Trimming pared 3 bases from V and 0 bases from J, leaving 10 bases between. Germline-derived CDR1 and CDR2 are SGHNT and YYREEE (reference sequence). This CDR3 is built from 15 residues. DNA of the CDR3: TGTGCCAGCAGCTCCCGGATGAGCTCCTACAATGAGCAGTTCTTC. Translation gives CASSSRMSSYNEQFF.

V usage is TRBV5-6 and J usage is TRBJ2-7; D is uncertain. The germline gives CDR1 SGHDT, CDR2 YYEEEE. V was trimmed by 0 bases and J by 4 bases, leaving 8 bases between them. The CDR3 covers 13 residues. CDR3 nucleotides: TGTGCCAGCAGCTTGGGTTTTAATTACGAGCAGTACTTC. Translating it yields CASSLGFNYEQYF.